This T cell receptor (beta chain) was sequenced for a study of monozygotic twins with inflammatory bowel disease. Regarding the study as a whole: The results supported no single strong signal or clonotype associated with IBD. Especially with disease activity, IBD patients shared fewer clonotypes with others than healthy twins did.

As to this clonotype: The antigen is not known.

Each TCR library used roughly 4,000 ng of total RNA. Each sample had eight separate cDNA synthesis reactions. With the 5' RACE reads reprocessed, TCRdb shows one record per CDR3 protein and no DNA. The sample totals a few hundred thousand distinct CDR3 sequences. CDR3 size: 15 residues. CDR1 and CDR2 from the germline V gene are MNHNS and SASEGT. The sample taken for sequencing was blood. The sequence was collected from a human donor with ulcerative colitis or Crohn's disease, or a healthy co-twin of an affected twin (not recorded which). This chain connects TRBV6-1 to TRBJ2-1; absent DNA, TCRdb's TRBD1 call cannot be checked. Here the CDR3 reads CASSRGQGPYNEQFF.